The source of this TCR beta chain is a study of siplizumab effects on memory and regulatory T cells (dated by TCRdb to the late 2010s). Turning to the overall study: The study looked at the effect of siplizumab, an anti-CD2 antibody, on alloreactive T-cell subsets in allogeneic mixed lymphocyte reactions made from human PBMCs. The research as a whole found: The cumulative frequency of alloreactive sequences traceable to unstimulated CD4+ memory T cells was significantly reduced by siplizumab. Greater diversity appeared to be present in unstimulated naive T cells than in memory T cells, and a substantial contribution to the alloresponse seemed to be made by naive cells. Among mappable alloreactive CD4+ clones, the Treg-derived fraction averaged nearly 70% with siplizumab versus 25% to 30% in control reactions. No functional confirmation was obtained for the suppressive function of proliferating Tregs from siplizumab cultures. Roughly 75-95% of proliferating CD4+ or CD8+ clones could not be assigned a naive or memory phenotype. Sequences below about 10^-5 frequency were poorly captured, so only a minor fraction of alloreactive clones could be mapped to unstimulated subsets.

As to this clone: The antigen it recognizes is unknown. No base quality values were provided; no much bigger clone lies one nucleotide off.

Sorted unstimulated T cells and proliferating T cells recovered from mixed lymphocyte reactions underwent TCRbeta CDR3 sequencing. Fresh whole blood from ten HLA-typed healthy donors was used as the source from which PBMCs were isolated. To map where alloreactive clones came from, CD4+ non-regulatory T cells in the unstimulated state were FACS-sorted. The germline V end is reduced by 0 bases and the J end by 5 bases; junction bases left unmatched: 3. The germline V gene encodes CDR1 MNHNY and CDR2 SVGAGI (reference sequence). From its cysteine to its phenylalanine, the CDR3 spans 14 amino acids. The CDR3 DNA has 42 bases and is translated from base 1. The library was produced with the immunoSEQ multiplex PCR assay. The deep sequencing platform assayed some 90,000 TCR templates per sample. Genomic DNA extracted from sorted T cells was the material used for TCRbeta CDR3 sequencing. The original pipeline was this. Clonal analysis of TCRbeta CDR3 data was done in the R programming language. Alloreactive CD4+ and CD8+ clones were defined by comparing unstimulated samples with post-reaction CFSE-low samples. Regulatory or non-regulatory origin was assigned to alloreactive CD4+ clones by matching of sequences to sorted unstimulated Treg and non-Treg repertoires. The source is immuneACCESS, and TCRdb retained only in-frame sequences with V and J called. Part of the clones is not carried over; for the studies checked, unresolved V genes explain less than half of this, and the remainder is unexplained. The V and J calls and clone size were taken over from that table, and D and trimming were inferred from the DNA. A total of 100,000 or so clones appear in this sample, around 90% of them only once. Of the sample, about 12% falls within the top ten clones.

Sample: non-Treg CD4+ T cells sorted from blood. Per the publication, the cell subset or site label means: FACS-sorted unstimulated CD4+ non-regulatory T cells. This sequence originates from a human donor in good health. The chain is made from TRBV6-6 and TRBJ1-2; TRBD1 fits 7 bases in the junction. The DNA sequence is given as TGTGCCAGCAGTTACTCGACAGGGAATTATGGCTACACCTTC. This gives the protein CASSYSTGNYGYTF.